This T cell receptor (beta chain) is drawn from a study of cytomegalovirus exposure and HLA in healthy donors. At the level of the study: As an earlier analysis found, about 200 million T cells yielded about 120 million unique TCR beta sequences.

PCR involved 60 Vbeta and 13 Jbeta primers. TCRdb's table, derived via immunoSEQ multiplex PCR, lists solely in-frame clones and lacks some. The sample shows tens of thousands of clones, about 71% of them seen only once. On this clone: Its specificity is not known.

General observations from the study: Later work associated fewer than 20,000 TCR beta sequences with HLA alleles at 0.05 false discovery rate. Later analysis demonstrated an association between a missense DCLRE1C variant and TCR beta V- and J-gene trimming.

The CDR3 sequence is 19 residues long. Germline V gene sequence: CDR1 SGHVS, CDR2 FNYEAQ. The V and J ends lost 5 bases and 2 bases, in that order; junction bases with no gene match: 18. This chain uses TRBV7-6 with TRBJ2-5, with 9 bases that match TRBD2. The receptor was derived from a man aged 55 to 70 in good health and CMV-seronegative. The sample comprised PBMCs. This CDR3 is CASSLSLAGDLLNQETQYF. In DNA, the CDR3 is TGTGCCAGCAGCCTAAGTTTAGCGGGAGATCTATTGAATCAAGAGACCCAGTACTTC.